Shown below are 23 T cell receptor beta chains from a single sample sequenced in a study of cytomegalovirus exposure and HLA in healthy donors. Primers for the PCR totalled 60 Vbeta and 13 Jbeta. Generated by immunoSEQ multiplex PCR, the TCRdb table keeps only in-frame clones and is missing some. The sample yields around 180,000 clones, about 83% seen once. The specimen was PBMCs. Source of these receptors: a woman in her 30s in good health and CMV-seropositive.

V usage is TRBV4-1 and J usage is TRBJ1-1; D is ambiguous. The CDR3 is 14 residues long. Looked up from germline, CDR1 is MGHRA and CDR2 is YSYEKL. Trimming stripped 4 bases from V and 1 base from J, with 10 bases between. The CDR3 loop is CASSPPMRNTEAFF. CDR3 coding DNA: TGCGCCAGCAGCCCCCCGATGAGGAACACTGAAGCTTTCTTT.

DNA of the CDR3: TGTGCCACTAAGGGACAGGGGATGGGTGAAGCTTTCTTT. Protein: CATKGQGMGEAFF. V usage is TRBV19 and J usage is TRBJ1-1; 10 bases align to TRBD1. The CDR3 spans 13 residues. V shed 10 bases and J 7 bases; nucleotides not matched to a gene: 9. Germline-derived CDR1 and CDR2 are LNHDA and SQIVND (reference sequence). Supplemented by reference TRBV19 and TRBJ1-1, the full variable domain reads DGGITQSPKYLFRKEGQNVTLSCEQNLNHDAMYWYRQDPGQGLRLIYYSQIVNDFQKGDIAEGYSVSREKKESFPLTVTSAQKNPTAFYLCATKGQGMGEAFFGQGTRLTVV.

This chain uses TRBV5-1 with TRBJ1-2; a possible D gene is TRBD1 (6 bases). Germline V gives CDR1 SGHRS, CDR2 YFSETQ. Trimming took 0 bases from V and 8 from J, leaving 11 bases between them. The CDR3 is made up of 13 amino acids. DNA of the CDR3: TGCGCCAGCAGCTTGGGGGGGCCGGGCGGCTACACCTTC. Encoded protein: CASSLGGPGGYTF.

This CDR3 reads CASSYLLRGSYNEQFF. In DNA form, the CDR3 reads TGTGCCAGCAGTTACTTACTCCGGGGCTCCTACAATGAGCAGTTCTTC. This chain connects TRBV6-5 to TRBJ2-1, with D maybe TRBD2 (5 bases). The CDR3 spans 16 residues. The germline V and J ends were trimmed by 1 base and 0 bases, with 10 bases remaining between them. The germline CDR1 and CDR2 sequences are MNHEY and SVGAGI.

The V and J genes are TRBV11-2 and TRBJ2-1, with D possibly matching TRBD2 (5 bases). V lost 4 bases, J lost 4 bases, and 14 bases lay in between. The germline gives CDR1 SGHAT, CDR2 FQNNGV. The CDR3 is 15 residues long. The CDR3 DNA sequence: TGTGCCAGCAGCTATCTAGCTGGGATGTACAATGAGCAGTTCTTC. Its translation is CASSYLAGMYNEQFF.

V is TRBV2 and J is TRBJ1-4; D is unresolved. Trimming stripped 4 bases from V and 8 bases from J, with 5 bases between. The CDR3 spans 11 residues. Germline V lookup: CDR1 SNHLY, CDR2 FYNNEI. CDR3 residues: CASSGSEKLFF. The CDR3, as DNA: TGTGCCAGCAGTGGTAGCGAAAAACTGTTTTTT.

The chain recombines TRBV27 with TRBJ2-5; tentative D call: TRBD2 (7 bases). This CDR3 has 15 amino acids. CDR1 is MNHEY and CDR2 is SMNVEV in the germline V gene (reference sequence). Trimming stripped 5 bases from V and 6 bases from J, with 19 bases between. CDR3 protein: CASSEISGGGKTQYF. CDR3 coding DNA: TGTGCCAGCAGTGAAATTTCGGGGGGCGGGAAGACCCAGTACTTC.

The rearrangement links TRBV28 to TRBJ2-5; no firm D call. CDR3 size: 12 residues. Between the trimmed V and J ends, which lost 3 bases and 3 bases, there was a span of 5 bases. Germline V gives CDR1 MDHEN, CDR2 SYDVKM. This CDR3 reads CASSFAKETQYF. The CDR3 nucleotides read TGTGCCAGCAGTTTCGCGAAAGAGACCCAGTACTTC.

The chain links TRBV4-1 to TRBJ2-7; the D gene is possibly TRBD2 (6 bases). Germline V gives CDR1 MGHRA, CDR2 YSYEKL. Deletions cut 2 bases from V and 0 bases from J, with 11 bases between. CDR3 size: 15 residues. The CDR3 loop reads CASSQIAGGSYEQYF. The CDR3 DNA is TGCGCCAGCAGCCAAATCGCCGGGGGCTCCTACGAGCAGTACTTC.

The chain combines TRBV10-3 with TRBJ1-2; no firm D call. The length of the CDR3 is 14 residues. The ends were cut back, 11 bases at V and 8 bases at J, with 24 bases in the middle. Germline V gene data show CDR1 as ENHRY and CDR2 as SYGVKD. CDR3 DNA: TGTGCCGCCGAGGGCCGAGAACCTTTGGGAGGCTACACCTTC. Residues: CAAEGREPLGGYTF.

V gene TRBV5-1 combines with J gene TRBJ2-3; the match to TRBD2 covers 12 bases. Germline-derived CDR1 and CDR2 are SGHRS and YFSETQ. The J segment lost 3 bases and the V segment lost 2 bases, leaving 4 bases of the junction unmatched. The CDR3 has 16 residues. The CDR3 loop reads CASSLSTSGRTDTQYF. CDR3 in DNA: TGCGCCAGCAGCTTAAGTACTAGCGGGAGGACAGATACGCAGTATTTT.

The chain carries TRBV5-1 and TRBJ2-7; a weak D match, TRBD1 (6 bases). The CDR3 is made up of 13 amino acids. V was clipped by 1 base and J by 6 bases, with 11 bases between them. CDR1 and CDR2 from the germline V gene are SGHRS and YFSETQ. The CDR3 bases are TGCGCCAGCAGCTTGAGGGGGTACCTCGAGCAGTACTTC. It codes for CASSLRGYLEQYF.

This chain uses TRBV13 with TRBJ1-5; D remains ambiguous. The V end lost 5 bases, the J end lost 1 base, and 3 bases lay between the germline ends. This CDR3 has 12 residues. Germline lookup yields CDR1 PRHDT and CDR2 FYEKMQ (reference sequence). CDR3 sequence (DNA): TGTGCCAGCAGCGCGAGCAATCAGCCCCAGCATTTT. Protein sequence: CASSASNQPQHF.

For this clone: An end of the junction does not agree with germline; a read error may underlie this. The same CDR3 arises from other DNA sequences in this sample as well. The rearrangement uses TRBV2 and TRBJ1-5; D is possibly TRBD1 (5 bases). CDR1 is SNHLY, CDR2 FYNNEI, per germline. The CDR3 runs to 16 residues. CDR3 nucleotide sequence: TGTGCCAGCAGCGCTGGACACGCCGGCGGCAATCAGCCCCAGCATTTC. Protein: CASSAGHAGGNQPQHF. Combining the CDR3 with reference TRBV2 and TRBJ1-5 gives the whole variable domain EPEVTQTPSHQVTQMGQEVILRCVPISNHLYFYWYRQILGQKVEFLVSFYNNEISEKSEIFDDQFSVERPDGSNFTLKIRSTKLEDSAMYFCASSAGHAGGNQPQHFGDGTRLSIL.

The rearrangement uses TRBV27 and TRBJ2-1; D unclear. V was trimmed by 5 bases and J by 7 bases, leaving 6 bases between them. CDR1 MNHEY and CDR2 SMNVEV come from the germline V gene (reference sequence). The CDR3 is made up of 11 amino acids. In nucleotides, the CDR3 is TGTGCCAGCAGTGCACAGAATGAGCAGTTCTTC. Its translation is CASSAQNEQFF.

The chain employs TRBV7-2 and TRBJ2-7, with a weak D call TRBD1 (5 bases). V lost 5 bases and J 1 base, leaving 9 bases between the germline ends. The CDR3 runs to 13 residues. Germline V lookup: CDR1 SGHTA, CDR2 FQGNSA. CDR3 nucleotides: TGTGCCAGCAGCCTCGACAGATCCTACGAGCAGTACTTC. It specifies CASSLDRSYEQYF.

The J gene is TRBJ1-1, the V gene TRBV10-3; 7 bases map to TRBD1. The germline CDR1 and CDR2 sequences are ENHRY and SYGVKD. There are 13 residues in the CDR3. J gave up 1 base and V 8 bases, and 4 bases lay outside the gene matches. The CDR3: CAIAGTANTEAFF. In DNA, the CDR3 is TGTGCCATCGCCGGGACAGCGAACACTGAAGCTTTCTTT.

The J gene is TRBJ2-1, the V gene TRBV19; 9 nucleotides align to TRBD2. Germline V CDR1 and CDR2: LNHDA, SQIVND (reference sequence). CDR3 size: 16 residues. V lost 4 bases and J lost 4; bases outside the gene matches: 8. The CDR3 sequence: CASSSGTSRGYNEQFF. CDR3 DNA sequence: TGTGCCAGTAGTAGTGGGACTAGCAGGGGTTACAATGAGCAGTTCTTC.

The rearrangement links TRBV6-1 to TRBJ1-1; TRBD1 agrees at 7 bases. The V segment lost 5 bases and the J segment 10 bases; nucleotides outside the gene matches: 4. From germline, CDR1 is MNHNS and CDR2 SASEGT. This CDR3 is 11 amino acids long. The CDR3 spells CASSYGQAAFF. CDR3 coding DNA: TGTGCCAGCAGTTACGGACAGGCAGCTTTCTTT.

This clone was seen just once. This chain connects TRBV7-9 to TRBJ2-1, with 9 bases matching TRBD2. The CDR3 loop spans 15 amino acids. V lost 1 base to trimming and J lost 8 bases; unmatched junction nucleotides: 6. CDR1 and CDR2 from the germline V gene are SEHNR and FQNEAQ (reference sequence). The CDR3 bases are TGTGCCAGCAGCTTAGGTGTTAGCGGGGGAGATGAGCAGTTCTTC. Its protein is CASSLGVSGGDEQFF.

The CDR3 DNA follows: TGCAGCGTTGCCCAGGATCAAGGGGGTGAAAAACTGTTTTTT. Amino acids: CSVAQDQGGEKLFF. The J gene is TRBJ1-4, the V gene TRBV29-1, with D perhaps TRBD1 (6 bases). This CDR3 comprises 14 residues. Germline V gene data show CDR1 as SQVTM and CDR2 as ANQGSEA. Trimming took off 4 bases at V and 7 bases at J, with 16 bases between the two ends.

This clone was found once. The chain couples TRBV7-8 to TRBJ2-1; TRBD2 agrees at 8 bases. The CDR3 runs to 17 residues. Germline assignment: CDR1 SGHVS and CDR2 FQNEAQ. Trimming took 4 bases from V and 4 from J; bases not matched to a gene: 12. The CDR3 region is CASSSSVTSGLYNEQFF. The CDR3 DNA reads as TGTGCCAGCAGCTCCTCGGTAACTAGCGGCCTATACAATGAGCAGTTCTTC.

Remarks on this clone: Given the absence of the conserved phenylalanine or tryptophan at the CDR3 end, a read error is likely. V and J are TRBV28 and TRBJ1-2, with a weak D call TRBD1 (6 bases). Germline CDR1 MDHEN, CDR2 SYDVKM. The CDR3 has 13 amino acids. Trimming shortened V by 8 bases and J by 4 bases, and 14 bases separated the two germline ends. CDR3: CASVQGQTYGYTL. The DNA of the CDR3 is TGTGCCAGCGTCCAGGGACAAACCTATGGCTACACCCTC.